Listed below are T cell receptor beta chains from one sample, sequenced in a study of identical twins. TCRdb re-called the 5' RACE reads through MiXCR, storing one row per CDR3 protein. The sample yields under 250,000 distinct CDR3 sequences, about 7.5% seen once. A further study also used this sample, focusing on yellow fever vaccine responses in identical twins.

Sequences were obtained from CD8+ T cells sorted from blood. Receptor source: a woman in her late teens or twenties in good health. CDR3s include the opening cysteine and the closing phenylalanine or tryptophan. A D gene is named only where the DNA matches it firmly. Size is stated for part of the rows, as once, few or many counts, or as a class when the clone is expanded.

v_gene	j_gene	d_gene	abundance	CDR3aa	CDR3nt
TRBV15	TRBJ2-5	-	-	CATSRDGGFGETQYF	TGTGCCACCAGCAGAGATGGAGGGTTTGGAGAGACCCAGTACTTC
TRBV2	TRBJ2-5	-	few	CASSGLTPTDGETQYF	TGTGCCAGCAGTGGATTAACTCCAACGGACGGCGAGACCCAGTACTTC
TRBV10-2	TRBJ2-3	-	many	CASSESSGYRESDTQYF	TGCGCCAGCAGTGAGTCGAGTGGGTATAGGGAATCAGATACGCAGTATTTT
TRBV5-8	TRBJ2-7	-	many	CASSLRYRDASSYEQYF	TGTGCCAGCAGCTTGCGATACCGGGACGCCAGCTCCTACGAGCAGTACTTC
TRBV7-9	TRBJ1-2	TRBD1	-	CASSTRVAGGYGYTF	TGTGCCAGCAGCACCCGGGTTGCAGGGGGCTATGGCTACACCTTC
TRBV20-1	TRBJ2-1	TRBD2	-	CSARALAGGGVGVDNEQFF	TGCAGTGCTAGAGCCCTAGCGGGGGGTGGGGTAGGAGTCGACAATGAGCAGTTCTTC
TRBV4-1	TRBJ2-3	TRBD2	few	CASSQAVLAGGRTDTQYF	TGCGCCAGCAGCCAAGCCGTCCTAGCGGGAGGACGCACAGATACGCAGTATTTT
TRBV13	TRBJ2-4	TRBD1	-	CASSLSDRGLAKNIQYF	TGTGCCAGCAGCTTAAGCGACAGGGGGCTGGCCAAAAACATTCAGTACTTC
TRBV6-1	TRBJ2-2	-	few	CATHSGRAYDTGELFF	TGTGCCACCCATTCGGGGCGAGCTTATGACACCGGGGAGCTGTTTTTT
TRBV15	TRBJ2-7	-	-	CATSSDKAGQASWEQYF	TGTGCCACCAGCAGCGACAAAGCGGGACAGGCATCCTGGGAGCAGTACTTC
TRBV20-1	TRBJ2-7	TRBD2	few	CSARDYLAEYEQYF	TGCAGTGCTAGAGATTACCTAGCGGAATACGAGCAGTACTTC
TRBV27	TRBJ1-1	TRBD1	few	CASSTGTGSHEAFF	TGTGCCAGCAGCACAGGGACAGGGAGCCATGAAGCTTTCTTT
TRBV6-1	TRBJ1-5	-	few	CASSELAGGGNQPQHF	TGTGCCAGCAGTGAATTGGCGGGGGGCGGTAATCAGCCCCAGCATTTT
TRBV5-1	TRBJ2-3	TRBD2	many	CASSQFLAGGLDTQYF	TGCGCCAGCAGCCAGTTCCTAGCGGGGGGGCTAGATACGCAGTATTTT
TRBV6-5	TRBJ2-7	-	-	CASSLGSGLGYEQYF	TGTGCCAGCAGTTTAGGCAGTGGGTTGGGATACGAGCAGTACTTC
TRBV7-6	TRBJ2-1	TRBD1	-	CASRETGQGGDNEQFF	TGTGCCAGCAGGGAGACGGGACAGGGTGGCGACAATGAGCAGTTCTTC
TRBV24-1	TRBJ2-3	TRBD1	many	CATSEPGGADTQYF	TGTGCCACCAGTGAACCAGGGGGTGCAGATACGCAGTATTTT
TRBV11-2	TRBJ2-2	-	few	CASSLVATGELFF	TGTGCCAGCAGCTTAGTGGCGACCGGGGAGCTGTTTTTT
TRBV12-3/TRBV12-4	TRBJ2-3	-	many	CATRQGTDTQYF	TGTGCCACCAGACAGGGCACAGATACGCAGTATTTT
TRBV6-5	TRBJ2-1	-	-	CASGFGGGQFF	TGTGCCAGCGGTTTTGGAGGCGGGCAGTTCTTC
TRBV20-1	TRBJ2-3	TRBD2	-	CCARDSLAGATDTQYF	TGCTGTGCTAGAGACTCACTAGCGGGGGCCACAGATACGCAGTATTTT
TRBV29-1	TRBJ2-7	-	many	CSVESLSTSSEPDEQYF	TGCAGCGTTGAGTCCCTGTCTACTAGCTCCGAACCGGACGAGCAGTACTTC
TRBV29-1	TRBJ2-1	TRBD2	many	CSAAGLVDEQFF	TGCAGCGCCGCGGGACTAGTAGATGAGCAGTTCTTC
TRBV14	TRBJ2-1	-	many	CASSRESSYNEQFF	TGTGCCAGCAGCCGGGAGAGCTCCTACAATGAGCAGTTCTTC
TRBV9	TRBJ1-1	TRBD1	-	CASSPYDRVAEAFF	TGTGCCAGCAGCCCCTACGACAGGGTGGCTGAAGCTTTCTTT
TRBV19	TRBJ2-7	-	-	CASMDGYYEQYF	TGTGCCAGTATGGACGGTTACTACGAGCAGTACTTC
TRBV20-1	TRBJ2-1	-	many	CSAPSRVSYNEQFF	TGCAGTGCTCCTAGTCGGGTCTCCTACAATGAGCAGTTCTTC
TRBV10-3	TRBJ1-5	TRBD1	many	CAISEEYDRDQPQHF	TGTGCCATCAGTGAGGAGTACGACAGGGATCAGCCCCAGCATTTT
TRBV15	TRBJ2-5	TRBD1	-	CATSTGTAQETQYF	TGTGCCACCAGCACAGGGACAGCTCAAGAGACCCAGTACTTC
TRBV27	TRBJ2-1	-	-	CASSSGAGVYNEQFF	TGTGCCAGCAGTTCAGGGGCGGGAGTCTACAATGAGCAGTTCTTC
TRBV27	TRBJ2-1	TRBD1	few	CASTYRDRPFDEQFF	TGTGCCAGCACATACCGGGACAGACCCTTCGATGAGCAGTTCTTC
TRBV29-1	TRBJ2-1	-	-	CSVKGLGDYNEQFF	TGCAGCGTTAAAGGACTGGGGGATTACAATGAGCAGTTCTTC
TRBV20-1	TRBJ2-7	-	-	CSARDPRYSYEQYF	TGCAGTGCTAGAGATCCACGGTACAGCTACGAGCAGTACTTC
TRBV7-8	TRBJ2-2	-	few	CASSLAGYGFTNTGELFF	TGTGCCAGCAGCTTAGCGGGATATGGTTTTACGAACACCGGGGAGCTGTTTTTT
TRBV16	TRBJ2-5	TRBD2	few	CASSQYHGPTSGDQETQYF	TGTGCCAGCAGCCAATATCATGGCCCGACTAGCGGAGATCAAGAGACCCAGTACTTC
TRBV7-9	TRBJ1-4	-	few	CASSGSEKLFF	TGTGCCAGCAGCGGCAGTGAAAAACTGTTTTTT
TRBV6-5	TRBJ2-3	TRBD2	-	CASSYSTSGSGDTQYF	TGTGCCAGCAGTTACTCGACTAGCGGGAGTGGGGATACGCAGTATTTT
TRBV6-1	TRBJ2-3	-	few	CASSQQGTPTDTQYF	TGTGCCAGCAGTCAACAGGGTACTCCCACAGATACGCAGTATTTT
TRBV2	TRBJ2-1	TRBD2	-	CASRASGREQFF	TGTGCCAGCAGAGCTAGCGGTCGGGAGCAGTTCTTC
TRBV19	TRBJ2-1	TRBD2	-	CASSMTSANEQFF	TGTGCCAGTAGCATGACTAGCGCTAATGAGCAGTTCTTC
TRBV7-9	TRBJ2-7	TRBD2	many	CASSGLAGVEQYF	TGTGCCAGCTCGGGACTAGCGGGAGTCGAGCAGTACTTC
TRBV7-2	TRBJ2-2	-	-	CASSLTTGGTGELFF	TGTGCCAGCAGCTTAACTACAGGAGGGACCGGGGAGCTGTTTTTT
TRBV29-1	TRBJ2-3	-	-	CSVEVDSARTQYF	TGCAGCGTTGAAGTGGACAGCGCCCGAACGCAGTATTTT
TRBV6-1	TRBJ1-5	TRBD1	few	CASSLGQGSQPQHF	TGTGCCAGCAGTCTGGGACAGGGAAGTCAGCCCCAGCATTTT
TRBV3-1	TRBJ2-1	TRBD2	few	CASSQDGLAGHRIYNEQFF	TGTGCCAGCAGCCAAGATGGACTAGCGGGGCATAGGATCTACAATGAGCAGTTCTTC
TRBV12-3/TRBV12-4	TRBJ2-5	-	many	CASSEGLETQYF	TGTGCCAGCAGCGAAGGGTTGGAGACCCAGTACTTC
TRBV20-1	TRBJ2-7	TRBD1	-	CSAGGQGPSGEQYF	TGCAGTGCTGGGGGACAGGGTCCCTCGGGGGAGCAGTACTTC
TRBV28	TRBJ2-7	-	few	CASRRDIAAYEQYF	TGTGCCAGCAGGAGGGACATTGCCGCCTACGAGCAGTACTTC
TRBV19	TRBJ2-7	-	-	CASSTPGTEQYF	TGTGCCAGTAGTACCCCTGGAACCGAGCAGTACTTC
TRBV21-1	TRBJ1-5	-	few	CASSKDPLNFRQGGDQPQHF	TGTGCCAGCAGCAAAGACCCGTTAAACTTCAGACAGGGGGGGGATCAGCCCCAGCATTTT
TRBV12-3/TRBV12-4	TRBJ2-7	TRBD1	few	CASSLMGQGAYHEQYF	TGTGCCAGCAGTTTAATGGGACAGGGGGCTTACCACGAGCAGTACTTC
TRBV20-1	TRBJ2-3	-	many	CSARAGDVPTDTQYF	TGCAGTGCTAGGGCGGGCGACGTACCCACAGATACGCAGTATTTT
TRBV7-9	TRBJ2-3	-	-	CASSTPSTDTQYF	TGTGCCAGCAGTACCCCTAGCACAGATACGCAGTATTTT
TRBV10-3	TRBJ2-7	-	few	CAISESGQRVFYEQYF	TGTGCCATCAGTGAGTCGGGTCAACGAGTCTTCTACGAGCAGTACTTC
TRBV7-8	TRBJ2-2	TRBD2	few	CASSSGLAGLTGELFF	TGTGCCAGCAGCTCGGGACTAGCGGGACTCACCGGGGAGCTGTTTTTT
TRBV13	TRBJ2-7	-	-	CASSFGRLNYEQYF	TGTGCCAGCAGCTTCGGACGACTTAACTACGAGCAGTACTTC
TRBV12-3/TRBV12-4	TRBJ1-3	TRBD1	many	CASSPTGGESSGNTIYF	TGTGCCAGCAGCCCTACAGGGGGTGAAAGCTCTGGAAACACCATATATTTT